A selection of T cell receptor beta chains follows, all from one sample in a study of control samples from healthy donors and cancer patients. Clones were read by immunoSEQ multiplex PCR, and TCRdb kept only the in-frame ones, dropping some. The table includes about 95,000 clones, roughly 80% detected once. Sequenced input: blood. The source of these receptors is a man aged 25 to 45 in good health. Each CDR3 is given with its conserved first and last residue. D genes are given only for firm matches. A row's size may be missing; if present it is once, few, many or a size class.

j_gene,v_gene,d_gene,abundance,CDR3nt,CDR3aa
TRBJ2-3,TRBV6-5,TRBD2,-,TGTGCCAGCAGTTACGGCGGGGGGGCCGTAGATACGCAGTATTTT,CASSYGGGAVDTQYF
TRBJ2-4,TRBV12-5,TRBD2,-,TGTGCTAGTGGTGGGACTAGGATAGACTTC,CASGGTRIDF
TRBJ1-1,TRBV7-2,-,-,TGTGCCAGCAGCCTTAGTCCAGGACAAACTGAAGCTTTCTTT,CASSLSPGQTEAFF
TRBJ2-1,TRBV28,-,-,TGTGCCAGCAGTTTACCGCTGACAGCATACAATGAGCAGTTCTTC,CASSLPLTAYNEQFF
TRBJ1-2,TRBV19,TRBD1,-,TGTGCCAGTAGTATAGTGAGGGGGCGGTATAATGGCTACACCTTC,CASSIVRGRYNGYTF
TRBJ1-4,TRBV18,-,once,TGTGCCAGCTCAAAGGCAGGGTCCGCTGAAAAACTGTTTTTT,CASSKAGSAEKLFF
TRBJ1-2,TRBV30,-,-,TGTGCCTGGAGTGTACTAGGGAGTGGGGGCTACACCTTC,CAWSVLGSGGYTF
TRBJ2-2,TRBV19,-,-,TGTGCCAGTACTTGGGGAGGCTCCGGGGAGCTGTTTTTT,CASTWGGSGELFF
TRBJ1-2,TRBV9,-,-,TGTGCCAGCAGCGTAGTATCAGGGCCGGGGGAAGGCTACACCTTC,CASSVVSGPGEGYTF
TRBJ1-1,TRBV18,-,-,TGTGCCAGCTCACAAGGGGAAGACACTGAAGCTTTCTTT,CASSQGEDTEAFF
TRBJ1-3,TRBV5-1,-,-,TGCGCCAGCAGCCCCGACCTCAGCTCTGGAAACACCATATATTTT,CASSPDLSSGNTIYF